This T cell receptor beta chain originates from a study of human T cells and chemical hapten exposure. Study summary: Diphenylcyclopropenone, dosed weekly to the scalp, was given to patients throughout the approximately 24-week study.

TCRdb fed the RACE reads into MiXCR, producing one record per CDR3 protein. The sample contains approximately 180,000 distinct CDR3 sequences, around 30% of which appear only once. The CDR3 covers 14 residues. The J segment lost 7 bases and the V segment lost 7 bases, leaving 11 bases of the junction unmatched. Germline-derived CDR1 and CDR2 are MDHEN and SYDVKM. Noted time point: pre-sensitization, week 0. This sample's treatment: therapeutic diphenylcyclopropenone sensitization with weekly scalp DPC. Comments on this clonotype: What it binds is unknown.

Whole-study results and caveats: No change in TCRs above 1 in 1000 frequency was produced by DPC sensitization. Expanded TCRs were compared with controls, and the expanded TCRs formed significantly more large CDR3 similarity clusters. Given that the donors had alopecia, their immune response may differ from that seen in healthy people.

The receptor was derived from a woman in her twenties or thirties with alopecia areata. Some clones in this sample may be carry-over from other donors' samples. The input for sequencing was whole blood, taken in connection with sensitization to the hapten diphenylcyclopropenone (DPC). The rearrangement uses TRBV28 and TRBJ2-7; 9 bases map to TRBD1. The DNA for the CDR3 is TGTGCCAGCATTGGTACAGGACAGGGGAGGGAGCAGTACTTC. Its protein is CASIGTGQGREQYF.